The 18 T cell receptor beta chains in this list originate from one sample, sequenced in a study of Tregs in tolerant kidney transplant recipients. Sequencing used immunoSEQ multiplex PCR; TCRdb keeps in-frame clones, though not all of them. Seen here are 50,000 to 75,000 clones, approximately 85% observed once, and the top ten hold 2.1%. This specimen consisted of Tregs from blood, obtained before the transplant. All receptors come from a human donor who received a combined kidney and bone marrow transplant.

This chain connects TRBV11-2 to TRBJ1-3; TRBD1 aligns across 9 bases. This CDR3 has 17 amino acids. V lost 3 bases and J lost 3; bases outside the gene matches: 9. Germline lookup yields CDR1 SGHAT and CDR2 FQNNGV. The CDR3 reads CASSLGTGRKSGNTIYF. The CDR3 DNA sequence: TGTGCCAGCAGCTTGGGGACAGGGAGGAAAAGTGGAAACACCATATATTTT.

The chain links TRBV6-4 to TRBJ2-3; no clear D gene. This CDR3 region has 13 residues. Germline V gene lookup returns CDR1 MRHNA and CDR2 SNTAGT. V lost 0 bases, J lost 3 bases, and 4 bases lay in between. The chain's CDR3 is CASSDSETDTQYF. The CDR3, as DNA: TGTGCCAGCAGTGACTCGGAGACAGATACGCAGTATTTT.

V is TRBV11-2 and J is TRBJ1-6; 7 bases map to TRBD1. The length of the CDR3 is 15 residues. Trimming cost V 4 bases and J 9 bases; bases outside gene matches: 9. Germline CDR1 is SGHAT and CDR2 is FQNNGV. This chain's CDR3 is CASSSRQGYGSPLHF. The CDR3 nucleotides read TGTGCCAGCAGCTCAAGACAGGGATACGGTTCACCCCTCCACTTT.

This chain's CDR3 is CASSQVWDGEQFF. Written as DNA, the CDR3 is TGCGCCAGCAGCCAAGTGTGGGATGGTGAGCAGTTCTTC. The V call is TRBV4-1, the J call TRBJ2-1, with D hard to call. The CDR3 covers 13 residues. Germline assignment: CDR1 MGHRA and CDR2 YSYEKL. Trimming took off 1 base at V and 9 bases at J, with 10 bases between the two ends.

This chain connects TRBV15 to TRBJ2-7, with TRBD2 matching over 8 bases. The germline V gene encodes CDR1 LNHNV and CDR2 YYDKDF (reference sequence). V was pared by 0 bases and J by 5 bases, with 9 bases of the junction left unmatched. The length of the CDR3 is 16 residues. CDR3: CATSRDRGGGTHEQYF. For the CDR3, the DNA is TGTGCCACCAGCAGAGATCGGGGCGGGGGGACCCACGAGCAGTACTTC.

This clone was seen only once. The gene calls are TRBV27 and TRBJ2-7, with a weak D call TRBD2 (6 bases). The germline V and J ends were trimmed by 9 bases and 7 bases, with 28 bases remaining between them. CDR3 size: 16 residues. Germline V lookup: CDR1 MNHEY, CDR2 SMNVEV (reference sequence). The CDR3 here is CARERGSARPRGEQYF. The CDR3 nucleotides read TGTGCCAGGGAACGGGGGAGCGCCCGACCACGGGGGGAGCAGTACTTC.

J is TRBJ2-3 and V is TRBV10-1, with 13 bases aligning to TRBD2. The ends lost 4 bases at V and 5 bases at J; junction bases unmatched: 12. The germline V gene encodes CDR1 WNHNN and CDR2 SYGVQD (reference sequence). CDR3 length: 18 amino acids. CDR3 coding DNA: TGCGCCAGCAGTGCGCGTTGGACTAGCGGGAGAACGGGAGATACGCAGTATTTT. It encodes CASSARWTSGRTGDTQYF.

The J gene is TRBJ2-7, the V gene TRBV4-1, with TRBD2 matching over 11 bases. The CDR3 totals 17 residues. Per germline, CDR1 MGHRA and CDR2 YSYEKL. J gave up 4 bases and V 0 bases, and 8 bases lay outside the gene matches. The CDR3: CASSQDVLAGGRYEQYF. CDR3 bases: TGCGCCAGCAGCCAAGATGTCCTAGCGGGAGGCCGATACGAGCAGTACTTC.

The chain links TRBV7-6 to TRBJ2-4, with TRBD2 as a possible D gene (6 bases). Germline lookup yields CDR1 SGHVS and CDR2 FNYEAQ. Trimming shortened V by 5 bases and J by 8 bases, and 16 bases separated the two germline ends. The CDR3 has 14 amino acids. DNA of the CDR3: TGTGCCAGCAGCGTCAGACTAGGGTCGGACATTCAGTACTTC. This codes for CASSVRLGSDIQYF.

The chain is built from TRBV7-2 and TRBJ1-1; D unclear. This CDR3 is built from 14 residues. CDR1 SGHTA and CDR2 FQGNSA come from the germline V gene. Trimming took off 5 bases at V and 6 bases at J, with 16 bases between the two ends. CDR3: CASSNERKQSEAFF. DNA of the CDR3: TGTGCCAGCAGCAACGAACGAAAACAATCTGAAGCTTTCTTT.

This clone was seen a single time. This sequence joins TRBV15 and TRBJ1-6; D gene unclear. V gave up 3 bases and J gave up 3 bases, with 9 bases separating them. Germline CDR1 is LNHNV and CDR2 is YYDKDF (reference sequence). This CDR3 spans 15 amino acids. Here the CDR3 DNA reads TGTGCCACCAGCAGGGACCGTGGCTATAATTCACCCCTCCACTTT. Amino acids: CATSRDRGYNSPLHF.

The CDR3 sequence: CAWSEGAKNIQYF. Written as DNA, the CDR3 is TGTGCCTGGAGTGAGGGGGCCAAAAACATTCAGTACTTC. This sequence joins TRBV30 and TRBJ2-4; possibly TRBD1 for D (5 bases). CDR1 and CDR2 (germline): GTSNPN, SVGIG (reference sequence). The V gene lost 1 base and the J gene lost 1 base, with 5 bases spanning the gap. The CDR3 length is 13 residues.

This clone was picked up a small number of times. This chain connects TRBV4-2 to TRBJ1-1; the D gene is possibly TRBD1 (5 bases). Germline CDR1 reads LGHNA; CDR2 reads YNFKEQ. The CDR3 contains 16 residues. The ends were cut back, 1 base at V and 7 bases at J, with 19 bases in the middle. This CDR3 reads CASSQGWGGQSFEAFF. DNA for the CDR3: TGTGCCAGCAGCCAAGGATGGGGCGGGCAGTCCTTTGAAGCTTTCTTT.

The rearrangement uses TRBV5-1 and TRBJ2-3, with 8 positions matching TRBD2. The CDR3 runs 17 residues. The trim removed 0 bases at V and 1 base at J, leaving 7 bases unmatched. CDR1 SGHRS and CDR2 YFSETQ come from the germline V gene. The DNA for the CDR3 is TGCGCCAGCAGCTTGGCGGCGGGGGGACCAGGCACAGATACGCAGTATTTT. Protein sequence: CASSLAAGGPGTDTQYF.

This sequence joins TRBV7-8 and TRBJ1-1, with unresolved D. There are 13 residues in the CDR3. V was pared by 2 bases and J by 4 bases, with 8 bases between. CDR1 and CDR2 from the germline V gene are SGHVS and FQNEAQ. Here the CDR3 DNA reads TGTGCCAGCAGCTTAATAGAATCCACTGAAGCTTTCTTT. Its protein is CASSLIESTEAFF.

On this clone itself: Within the sample, other DNA sequences also encode this same CDR3. The V gene is TRBV28, the J gene TRBJ2-2, with 7 positions matching TRBD2. Trimming removed 9 bases from V and 3 bases from J; junction bases left unmatched: 19. There are 18 residues in the CDR3. Per the germline V gene, CDR1 is MDHEN and CDR2 is SYDVKM. The CDR3 DNA is TGTGCCAGAAGTCCCAGCGGGATCGTATTCGAGGACACCGGGGAGCTGTTTTTT. It is translated as CARSPSGIVFEDTGELFF.

V and J are TRBV11-2 and TRBJ1-4, with D tentatively TRBD1 (6 bases). This CDR3 has 16 amino acids. Germline-derived CDR1 and CDR2 are SGHAT and FQNNGV. The ends were cut back, 3 bases at V and 3 bases at J, with 14 bases in the middle. The chain's CDR3 is CASSLGRTASNEKLFF. The CDR3 DNA reads TGTGCCAGCAGCTTGGGTCGGACAGCGTCTAATGAAAAACTGTTTTTT.

The chain links TRBV6-6 to TRBJ2-5; no reliable D call. Germline CDR1 reads MNHNY; CDR2 reads SVGAGI (reference sequence). Trimming took 10 bases from V and 11 from J, leaving 32 bases between them. This CDR3 has 16 amino acids. The CDR3 loop reads CATPPSAESPLAGQYF. In DNA form, the CDR3 reads TGTGCCACGCCTCCCTCGGCGGAATCCCCCCTTGCTGGTCAGTACTTC.